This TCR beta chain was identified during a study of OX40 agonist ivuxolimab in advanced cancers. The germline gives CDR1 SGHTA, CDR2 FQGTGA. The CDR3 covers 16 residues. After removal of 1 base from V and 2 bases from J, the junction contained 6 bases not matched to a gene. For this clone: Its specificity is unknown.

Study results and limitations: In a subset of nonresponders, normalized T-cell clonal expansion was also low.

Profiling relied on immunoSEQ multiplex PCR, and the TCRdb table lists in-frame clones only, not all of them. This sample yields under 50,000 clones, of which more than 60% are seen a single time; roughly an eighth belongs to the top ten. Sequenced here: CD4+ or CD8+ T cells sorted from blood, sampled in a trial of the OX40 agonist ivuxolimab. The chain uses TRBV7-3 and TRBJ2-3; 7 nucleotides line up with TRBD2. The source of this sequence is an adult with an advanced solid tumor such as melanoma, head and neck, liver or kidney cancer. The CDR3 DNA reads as TGTGCCAGCAGCTTAAATGGGCGGGGGACCACAGATACGCAGTATTTT. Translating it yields CASSLNGRGTTDTQYF.